This entry lists 19 T cell receptor beta chains sequenced from one sample in a study of identical twins. TCRdb processed the 5' RACE reads anew with MiXCR; each CDR3 protein has one entry. The sample records about 660,000 distinct CDR3 sequences, 8.6% being singletons. The sample was also linked to a second study, of yellow fever vaccine responses in identical twins.

The sequenced sample consisted of PBMCs. All receptors derive from a woman aged 18-29 years in good health.

This clonotype was detected only a few times. The chain links TRBV11-2 to TRBJ2-3; D not certain. The CDR3 is 16 residues long. V was clipped by 1 base and J by 1 base, with 12 bases between them. Germline lookup yields CDR1 SGHAT and CDR2 FQNNGV. The CDR3: CASSLVGVLGTDTQYF. The CDR3 coding sequence is TGTGCCAGCAGCTTAGTGGGTGTCCTTGGCACAGATACGCAGTATTTT.

The table lists this clonotype with a few counts. The V call is TRBV10-2, the J call TRBJ2-2; D is possibly TRBD1 or TRBD2 (6 bases each). Germline CDR1 WSHSY, CDR2 SAAADI. Trimming cost V 0 bases and J 7 bases, with 12 bases left between them. The CDR3 length is 15 residues. The CDR3 loop reads CASSESEGVGGELFF. The CDR3 DNA follows: TGCGCCAGCAGTGAGTCGGAGGGGGTCGGCGGGGAGCTGTTTTTT.

The genes are TRBV6-1 and TRBJ2-1, with D maybe TRBD2 (6 bases). Trimming took 7 bases from V and 1 from J, leaving 23 bases between them. CDR1 and CDR2 from the germline V gene are MNHNS and SASEGT. The CDR3 is 18 amino acids. CDR3 loop: CASTNPGDGRESYNEQFF. DNA for the CDR3: TGTGCCAGCACCAACCCGGGGGACGGCAGGGAGTCCTACAATGAGCAGTTCTTC.

This clonotype was counted ten times or more. This chain's CDR3 is CASSLGGTPYEQYF. The CDR3 DNA sequence: TGTGCCAGCAGTTTGGGAGGGACCCCCTACGAGCAGTACTTC. The chain uses TRBV12-3 or TRBV12-4 and TRBJ2-7; 7 positions match TRBD2. With V trimmed by 3 bases and J by 2 bases, 4 bases remained unmatched. The CDR3 is 14 residues long.

This clonotype appeared many times. J is TRBJ1-1 and V is TRBV5-6, with a possible D match to TRBD1 (5 bases). The V end was cut by 0 bases, the J end by 3 bases, with 15 bases between. The CDR3 covers 16 residues. Per the germline V gene, CDR1 is SGHDT and CDR2 is YYEEEE. The CDR3 nucleotides read TGTGCCAGCAGCTTGGTTTCTATCGGGGGAGACACTGAAGCTTTCTTT. It translates to CASSLVSIGGDTEAFF.

V gene TRBV6-2 or TRBV6-3 combines with J gene TRBJ2-7, with TRBD2 identical over 7 bases. Germline V gene sequence: CDR1 MNHEY, CDR2 SVGEGT. The length of the CDR3 is 15 residues. After removal of 0 bases from V and 4 bases from J, the junction contained 6 bases not matched to a gene. CDR3 protein: CASSYSRGGVYEQYF. DNA for the CDR3: TGTGCCAGCAGTTACTCGCGGGGAGGGGTATACGAGCAGTACTTC.

This clonotype was detected many times. V is TRBV7-2 and J is TRBJ2-3, with D uncertain. Per the germline V gene, CDR1 is SGHTA and CDR2 is FQGNSA. V gave up 3 bases and J gave up 6 bases, with 10 bases separating them. There are 13 residues in the CDR3. The CDR3 loop reads CASSFRPADTQYF. CDR3 sequence (DNA): TGTGCCAGCAGCTTCCGCCCGGCTGATACGCAGTATTTT.

V usage is TRBV2 and J usage is TRBJ2-2, with D hard to call. V shed 8 bases and J shed 4 bases, with 5 bases lying between them. The V gene's germline CDR1 is SNHLY and CDR2 FYNNEI. The CDR3 has 11 residues. The CDR3 coding sequence is TGTGCCAGCCTTGCCACCGGGGAGCTGTTTTTT. Its translation: CASLATGELFF. The whole variable domain, filled in from reference TRBV2 and TRBJ2-2, reads EPEVTQTPSHQVTQMGQEVILRCVPISNHLYFYWYRQILGQKVEFLVSFYNNEISEKSEIFDDQFSVERPDGSNFTLKIRSTKLEDSAMYFCASLATGELFFGEGSRLTVL.

V and J are TRBV5-1 and TRBJ2-7, with 8 bases identical to TRBD1. V lost 2 bases and J lost 0; bases outside the gene matches: 7. There are 16 residues in the CDR3. From germline, CDR1 is SGHRS and CDR2 YFSETQ. CDR3 protein: CASSLFPGQVSYEQYF. Written as DNA, the CDR3 is TGCGCCAGCAGCTTATTCCCGGGACAGGTCTCCTACGAGCAGTACTTC.

This clonotype occurred many times. V and J are TRBV20-1 and TRBJ1-2; a possible D gene is TRBD1 (5 bases). Germline loops: CDR1 DFQATT, CDR2 SNEGSKA (reference sequence). V was cut by 3 bases and J by 8 bases, with 13 bases left in between. This CDR3 contains 12 residues. The CDR3 spells CSASAGIGGYTF. The CDR3 DNA reads as TGCAGTGCTAGTGCAGGGATCGGCGGCTACACCTTC.

The chain carries TRBV29-1 and TRBJ2-7; 7 bases are a match to TRBD1. V trimming: 7 bases; J trimming: 9 bases; junction bases outside the gene matches: 9. Germline CDR1 SQVTM, CDR2 ANQGSEA. This CDR3 comprises 11 residues. CDR3 nucleotides: TGCAGCGCCCGACAGGGACAAGGGCAGTACTTC. Protein sequence: CSARQGQGQYF.

This clonotype was observed many times. The chain employs TRBV18 and TRBJ1-1; D call uncertain. V shed 8 bases and J shed 0 bases, with 10 bases lying between them. CDR3 length: 13 residues. Germline V gene data show CDR1 as KGHSH and CDR2 as LQKENI. The CDR3 reads CASTYQVNTEAFF. As DNA, the CDR3 is TGTGCCAGCACGTATCAAGTGAACACTGAAGCTTTCTTT.

This clonotype occurred many times. The chain's CDR3 is CSAREGTSEAFF. CDR3 in DNA: TGCAGTGCTAGGGAGGGGACAAGTGAAGCTTTCTTT. The chain has TRBV20-1 and TRBJ1-1, with D perhaps TRBD1 (6 bases). The CDR3 extends over 12 amino acids. Trimming shortened V by 3 bases and J by 7 bases, and 12 bases separated the two germline ends. CDR1 is DFQATT and CDR2 is SNEGSKA in the germline V gene (reference sequence).

The chain combines TRBV7-6 with TRBJ2-1; no firm D call. CDR1 SGHVS and CDR2 FNYEAQ come from the germline V gene. The CDR3 is 13 amino acids. V shed 0 bases and J shed 8 bases, with 8 bases lying between them. CDR3 nucleotides: TGTGCCAGCAGCTTAGCGGTCTGGGATGAGCAGTTCTTC. Protein product: CASSLAVWDEQFF.

This clonotype has just a few counts. The J gene is TRBJ2-7, the V gene TRBV2; TRBD1 matches 7 bases. The junction had 13 bases not matched to a gene; V was cut back by 2 bases and J by 6 bases. The CDR3 length is 16 residues. CDR1 and CDR2 from the germline V gene are SNHLY and FYNNEI. The CDR3 region has the DNA TGTGCCAGCAGTGAAACAATTACCGGGACAGCCGGCGAGCAGTACTTC. Translated: CASSETITGTAGEQYF.

Ten or more counts support this clonotype. J is TRBJ1-2 and V is TRBV20-1, with D uncertain. Germline CDR1 and CDR2: DFQATT and SNEGSKA (reference sequence). V lost 4 bases to trimming and J lost 2 bases, with 8 bases between them. CDR3 length: 12 amino acids. CDR3 amino acids: CSAITENYGYTF. In nucleotides, the CDR3 is TGCAGTGCTATTACAGAGAACTATGGCTACACCTTC.

Comments on this clonotype: The CDR3 ends on some other residue instead of the conserved phenylalanine or tryptophan, so this is likely a read error. The rearrangement links TRBV4-2 to TRBJ2-7, with 11 bases lining up with TRBD2. The CDR3 covers 18 residues. Germline trimming cut 4 bases from V and 2 bases from J; bases unmatched to any gene: 13. Germline loops: CDR1 LGHNA, CDR2 YNFKEQ. The CDR3, as DNA: TGTGCCAGCAGCCCGCTCGGACTAGCGGGCGGAACCACCTACGAGCAGTACTTA. The encoded protein is CASSPLGLAGGTTYEQYL.

A few counts support this clonotype. The genes are TRBV10-3 and TRBJ2-1, with 11 positions matching TRBD2. The J segment lost 5 bases and the V segment lost 3 bases, leaving 6 bases of the junction unmatched. The CDR3 covers 16 residues. Germline assignment: CDR1 ENHRY and CDR2 SYGVKD. The CDR3 bases are TGTGCCATCAGTGATCTAGCGGGGGGATTCCACAATGAGCAGTTCTTC. This encodes CAISDLAGGFHNEQFF.

This clonotype was found many times. The V gene is TRBV10-3, the J gene TRBJ2-1; D is undetermined. V was cut by 0 bases and J by 10 bases, with 4 bases left in between. The CDR3 loop spans 11 amino acids. CDR1 and CDR2 from the germline V gene are ENHRY and SYGVKD. CDR3 sequence reads: CAISESEEQFF. The DNA for the CDR3 is TGTGCCATCAGTGAGTCTGAGGAGCAGTTCTTC.